The entry below describes one T cell receptor beta chain. This clonotype was recorded many times. The antigen this receptor binds is unknown. No per-base quality is available; no much larger clone lies one base away. This sample is part of a study of T-cell reconstitution after alpha-beta-depleted transplantation in children (dated by TCRdb to the mid-2010s). Some background on the complete study: T-cell immune reconstitution after TCRalphabeta/CD19-depleted allogeneic hematopoietic cell transplantation in children was quantitatively tracked in the study by means of TCR repertoire profiling. The paper's findings and limits, for the study overall: In some patients, the high TCRbeta diversity seen at day 60 was put down to recipient T cells and intrathymic progenitors that had survived conditioning. Over the following months the frequencies of hyperexpanded clones went down, and after one year T-cell counts and TCRbeta diversity were mostly credited to newly produced T cells. Apparently early alphabetaT-cell count recovery about two months after transplant reportedly relied on only several hundred rapidly expanded clones derived from non-depleted graft cells.

Library preparation was by PCR. Sequencing instrument: Illumina HiSeq 2500. TCR library preparation used molecular barcoding, with unique molecular identifiers applied to normalize quantification of the TCRbeta repertoire. TCRdb reran the public reads through fastp at Q25 and MiXCR, keeping productive beta chains. Under each unique CDR3 protein, matching rows form one entry showing the most common genes and DNA. For this sample the table gives approximately 31,000 distinct CDR3 sequences, of which approximately 6.5% were detected only once. Jointly, the top ten make up 27% of the sample. In the paper's terms, the time point label means: day 60 (about 2 months) after transplantation. The treatment or condition tag for this specimen amounts to: allogeneic hematopoietic cell transplantation with graft depleted of TCRalphabeta T cells and CD19 B cells. Transplant recipients were children who received TCRalphabeta/CD19-depleted allogeneic hematopoietic cell grafts.

The input for sequencing was peripheral blood, taken 60 days after TCRalphabeta/CD19-depleted stem cell transplant. This TCR was recovered from a child less than two years old who had a stem cell transplant for acute myeloid leukemia, so the T cells may come from the graft donor.

The CDR3 sequence is CASSLGTWDLAKNIQYF. The DNA reads as follows: TGCGCCAGCAGCTTGGGCACCTGGGACTTAGCCAAAAACATTCAGTACTTC. Recombination joined TRBV5-1 with TRBJ2-4, and possibly TRBD2, on 6 matching bases. The germline V gene specifies SGHRS as CDR1 and YFSETQ as CDR2. Including the terminal cysteine and phenylalanine, the CDR3 comprises 17 residues. Solely the CDR3 DNA is kept, with 51 bases framed from the first base. V is shortened by 0 bases, J by 0 bases, and the region joining them spans 13 bases.